This passage covers 18 T cell receptor beta chains from one sample sequenced in a study of T cells in Graves' hyperthyroidism and ophthalmopathy. Template material for amplifying TCR beta CDR3 regions consisted of RNA transcripts. When the TCR CDR3 underwent first-round RT-PCR, the HTBI primer set was used. TCRdb recomputed calls from the multiplex PCR reads with MiXCR, one row per CDR3 protein. The sample has hundreds of thousands of distinct CDR3 sequences, about 18% seen once; the top ten hold around 57%. The sample taken for sequencing was blood. The receptors come from a woman aged 55-75 years with Graves' ophthalmopathy.

This clonotype was seen at least ten times. The rearrangement joins TRBV11-2 to TRBJ2-7, with TRBD2 matching 8 bases. The CDR3 consists of 12 residues. V was pared by 5 bases and J by 6 bases, with 3 bases of the junction left unmatched. Germline values: CDR1 SGHAT, CDR2 FQNNGV. The CDR3 DNA reads as TGTGCCAGCAGCGCCGGGAGGGTCGAGCAGTACTTC. Amino acids: CASSAGRVEQYF.

Ten or more counts support this clonotype. The CDR3 sequence is CASSLGAIFRGYTF. Here the CDR3 DNA reads TGTGCCAGCAGTTTAGGGGCAATCTTTCGGGGCTACACCTTC. V and J are TRBV28 and TRBJ1-2, with D maybe TRBD1 (5 bases). Germline V gene lookup returns CDR1 MDHEN and CDR2 SYDVKM. Trimming pared 2 bases from V and 8 bases from J, leaving 15 bases between. This CDR3 has 14 amino acids.

This clonotype was seen many times. The chain joins TRBV6-4 to TRBJ2-7, with 12 nucleotides matching TRBD1. CDR1 is MRHNA, CDR2 SNTAGT, per germline. J was trimmed by 0 bases and V by 7 bases; bases with no gene match: 22. This CDR3 comprises 21 residues. Here the CDR3 reads CASIEWGGRDRGPRGSYEQYF. The CDR3 nucleotides are TGTGCCAGCATAGAGTGGGGAGGACGGGACAGGGGGCCTAGAGGCTCCTACGAGCAGTACTTC.

Points on this clonotype: A much larger clone sits a single nucleotide away, making a read error possible. This chain connects TRBV6-5 to TRBJ1-1; D uncertain. Germline V gene lookup returns CDR1 MNHEY and CDR2 SVGAGI. The CDR3 length is 16 residues. The CDR3 DNA is TGTCCCAGCAGTTACGAGGCAGGAAGGGTGAACACTGAAGCTTTCTTT. Translation gives CPSSYEAGRVNTEAFF.

This clonotype was found many times. The chain combines TRBV11-3 with TRBJ2-3; unclear D gene. Germline loops: CDR1 SGHNT, CDR2 YENEEA. This CDR3 spans 13 amino acids. The V and J ends lost 5 bases and 2 bases respectively, with 8 bases between them. The CDR3 reads CASSRGATDTQYF. CDR3 DNA: TGTGCCAGCAGCCGTGGAGCCACAGATACGCAGTATTTT.

In this sample, this clonotype turned up many times. V is TRBV7-9 and J is TRBJ2-2; the D is unclear. CDR1 is SEHNR, CDR2 FQNEAQ, per germline (reference sequence). The germline V and J ends were trimmed by 0 bases and 1 base, with 3 bases remaining between them. CDR3 length: 14 amino acids. CDR3 amino acids: CASSLAGNTGELFF. In nucleotides, the CDR3 is TGTGCCAGCAGCTTAGCAGGGAACACCGGGGAGCTGTTTTTT.

This clonotype was seen more than once but under ten times. The chain combines TRBV7-2 with TRBJ1-5; 11 nucleotides line up with TRBD1. Germline CDR1 and CDR2: SGHTA and FQGNSA. The J segment lost 6 bases and the V segment lost 4 bases, leaving 5 bases of the junction unmatched. CDR3 length equals 15 residues. The CDR3 spells CASSSSDRGRQPQHF. Written as DNA, the CDR3 is TGTGCCAGCAGCTCCTCGGACAGGGGGCGTCAGCCCCAGCATTTT.

Ten or more counts support this clonotype. This sequence joins TRBV2 and TRBJ2-7, with 9 bases that match TRBD1. The junction had 9 bases not matched to a gene; V was cut back by 6 bases and J by 6 bases. CDR1 SNHLY and CDR2 FYNNEI come from the germline V gene. The CDR3 consists of 14 residues. The DNA of the CDR3 is TGTGCCAGCAGAACCGGGACAGGGCCCTCCGAGCAGTACTTC. It is translated as CASRTGTGPSEQYF. The full variable domain, completed using reference TRBV2 and TRBJ2-7, is EPEVTQTPSHQVTQMGQEVILRCVPISNHLYFYWYRQILGQKVEFLVSFYNNEISEKSEIFDDQFSVERPDGSNFTLKIRSTKLEDSAMYFCASRTGTGPSEQYFGPGTRLTVT.

This chain joins TRBV6-1 and TRBJ2-7, with TRBD2 matching over 8 bases. This CDR3 contains 16 residues. Germline values: CDR1 MNHNS, CDR2 SASEGT. V shed 7 bases, J shed 4 bases, and the junction held 15 bases outside the gene matches. The CDR3 is CASTAGGRAGGYEQYF. CDR3 nucleotides: TGTGCCAGCACCGCCGGAGGTAGGGCGGGAGGTTACGAGCAGTACTTC.

The chain joins TRBV9 to TRBJ2-5, with D possibly TRBD1 on 5 matching bases. Germline assignment: CDR1 SGDLS and CDR2 YYNGEE. This CDR3 contains 13 residues. V lost 3 bases and J 5 bases, leaving 11 bases between the germline ends. CDR3 region: CASSAQGWETQYF. The CDR3 coding sequence is TGTGCCAGCAGCGCCCAGGGTTGGGAGACCCAGTACTTC.

This clonotype was detected only a few times. CDR3 in DNA: TGTGCCAGCAGCGGCCCGGGACTAGCGGGAGGGCCATATTCAGCAGATACGCAGTATTTT. Its translation is CASSGPGLAGGPYSADTQYF. V usage is TRBV11-3 and J usage is TRBJ2-3; the match to TRBD2 covers 16 bases. The CDR3 runs to 20 residues. Germline V CDR1 and CDR2: SGHNT, YENEEA. Trimming removed 5 bases from V and 4 bases from J; junction bases left unmatched: 15.

This chain links TRBV29-1 with TRBJ2-7; TRBD2 matches 7 bases. Losses at the gene ends were 7 bases for V and 7 bases for J; bases not matched to a gene: 7. This CDR3 comprises 11 residues. Looked up from germline, CDR1 is SQVTM and CDR2 is ANQGSEA. The CDR3, as DNA: TGCAGCGCTCGGACTAGTAAAGAGCAGTACTTC. Amino acid sequence: CSARTSKEQYF.

This clonotype has ten or more counts. CDR3 protein: CASSLGVGLGTQYF. CDR3 in DNA: TGTGCCAGCAGCTTGGGCGTCGGTCTTGGGACCCAGTACTTC. V is TRBV5-8 and J is TRBJ2-5; D ambiguous. The ends were cut back, 0 bases at V and 7 bases at J, with 13 bases in the middle. This CDR3 spans 14 amino acids. Germline V gene lookup returns CDR1 SGHTS and CDR2 YDEGEE.

This clonotype was observed at least ten times. The chain joins TRBV3-1 to TRBJ1-2; no reliable D call. The V gene's germline CDR1 is LGHDT and CDR2 YNNKEL (reference sequence). The CDR3 is 15 residues long. V was cut by 0 bases and J by 4 bases, with 12 bases left in between. CDR3 sequence (DNA): TGTGCCAGCAGCCAAGATTTTACAGCCTCCTATGGCTACACCTTC. This encodes CASSQDFTASYGYTF.

There are many counts of this clonotype. The chain joins TRBV13 to TRBJ2-7, with D possibly TRBD1 on 6 matching bases. The germline V and J ends were trimmed by 5 bases and 3 bases, with 14 bases remaining between them. The CDR3 loop spans 14 amino acids. Germline assignment: CDR1 PRHDT and CDR2 FYEKMQ (reference sequence). This CDR3 is CASSPGQSRYEQYF. CDR3 nucleotides: TGTGCCAGCAGCCCCGGACAGAGCCGCTACGAGCAGTACTTC. The full variable domain, in which reference TRBV13 and TRBJ2-7 provide the parts outside the CDR3, is AAGVIQSPRHLIKEKRETATLKCYPIPRHDTVYWYQQGPGQDPQFLISFYEKMQSDKGSIPDRFSAQQFSDYHSELNMSSLELGDSALYFCASSPGQSRYEQYFGPGTRLTVT.

This clonotype was detected a few times. The chain recombines TRBV19 with TRBJ1-1; D is unclear. The length of the CDR3 is 14 residues. Trimming removed 6 bases at V and 0 bases at J, with 11 bases between. The V gene's germline CDR1 is LNHDA and CDR2 SQIVND (reference sequence). CDR3 amino acids: CASSRPTMNTEAFF. The CDR3 DNA sequence: TGTGCCAGTAGCCGGCCAACAATGAACACTGAAGCTTTCTTT.

This clonotype occurred many times. CDR3 loop: CASTPDWSTDTQYF. The CDR3, as DNA: TGTGCCAGCACCCCGGACTGGAGCACAGATACGCAGTATTTT. This sequence joins TRBV7-2 and TRBJ2-3; weak D call: TRBD2 (5 bases). The CDR3 totals 14 residues. Between the trimmed V and J ends, which lost 7 bases and 0 bases, there was a span of 11 bases. The germline V gene has CDR1 SGHTA and CDR2 FQGNSA.

This clonotype showed up many times. This rearrangement joins TRBV9 to TRBJ1-1; D gene uncertain. Germline V gene sequence: CDR1 SGDLS, CDR2 YYNGEE. Trimming removed 5 bases at V and 1 base at J, with 9 bases between. The CDR3 is made up of 13 amino acids. The CDR3 nucleotides read TGTGCCAGCAGGGACCTCAGGAACACTGAAGCTTTCTTT. Encoded protein: CASRDLRNTEAFF. Looking up the rest from reference TRBV9 and TRBJ1-1 gives the full variable domain: DSGVTQTPKHLITATGQRVTLRCSPRSGDLSVYWYQQSLDQGLQFLIQYYNGEERAKGNILERFSAQQFPDLHSELNLSSLELGDSALYFCASRDLRNTEAFFGQGTRLTVV.